This T cell receptor beta chain was profiled in a study of beta chain features in type 1 diabetes. Reverse transcription of all isolated RNA meant that expressed TCRB transcripts were sequenced. Produced via immunoSEQ multiplex PCR; TCRdb's table is partial and in-frame only. The sample lists around 450,000 clones; 11% were seen once. The germline CDR1 and CDR2 sequences are SGDLS and YYNGEE. This CDR3 spans 17 amino acids. V was trimmed by 6 bases and J by 1 base, leaving 21 bases between them. The TCR was taken from a woman between 18 and 30 years old in good health. The J gene is TRBJ2-3, the V gene TRBV9; possibly TRBD2 for D (5 bases). Sequencing was performed on naive CD4+ T cells from blood. CDR3 sequence (DNA): TGTGCCAGCACCCCCAGAATGGCGAGGGCGGGCACAGATACGCAGTATTTT. Amino acid sequence: CASTPRMARAGTDTQYF.